The T cell receptor (beta chain) under discussion was sequenced for a study of T cells in pancreatic ductal adenocarcinoma. Findings and caveats of the study: Results skew toward the minority of patients with early-stage disease.

Selected pancreatic ductal adenocarcinoma patients had undergone surgery without neoadjuvant therapy. The V gene end was trimmed by 7 bases and the J gene end by 7 bases; junction bases not matched to a gene: 7. The CDR3 consists of 12 residues. CDR1 is SQVTM and CDR2 is ANQGSEA in the germline V gene. TCRdb's copy holds only in-frame clones and misses some; the assay was immunoSEQ multiplex PCR. The table lists under 20,000 clones, approximately 91% of them singletons, with roughly 0.91% in the top ten. To note about this clone: Its antigen is unknown.

The TCR originated in a human donor with pancreatic ductal adenocarcinoma. The chain employs TRBV29-1 and TRBJ1-2; 9 positions agree with TRBD1. The sample comprised PBMCs. The CDR3 here is CSAGQGIVGYTF. CDR3 sequence (DNA): TGCAGCGCGGGACAGGGTATTGTTGGCTACACCTTC.